This T cell receptor (beta chain) stems from a study of blood T cell repertoires in COVID-19. Trimming removed 3 bases from V and 4 bases from J, with 19 bases in between. This CDR3 comprises 17 residues. Germline CDR1 is SGHDN and CDR2 is FVKESK. Generated by immunoSEQ multiplex PCR, the TCRdb table keeps only in-frame clones and is missing some. Altogether some 200,000 clones are present, roughly four fifths being singletons, with the ten largest covering around 7.3%. The origin of this receptor is a woman in her forties or fifties with active or convalescent COVID-19. This chain links TRBV14 with TRBJ2-1, with D possibly being TRBD1 (7 bases). The source material was peripheral blood. The CDR3 sequence: CASSHGQGGPRYNEQFF. For the CDR3, the DNA is TGTGCCAGCAGCCACGGGCAGGGGGGTCCGCGTTACAATGAGCAGTTCTTC. The variable domain in full, with the rest retrieved from reference TRBV14 and TRBJ2-1, is EAGVTQFPSHSVIEKGQTVTLRCDPISGHDNLYWYRRVMGKEIKFLLHFVKESKQDESGMPNNRFLAERTGGTYSTLKVQPAELEDSGVYFCASSHGQGGPRYNEQFFGPGTRLTVL.